This T cell receptor beta chain comes out of a study of blood T cell repertoires in COVID-19. In the original processing: Scientists estimated how many nucleated cells there were by amplifying reference gene primers. The protocol was immunoSEQ multiplex PCR, while the TCRdb copy is restricted to in-frame clones and leaves out a portion. V, J and clone size derive from that table, while D and trimming were established from the DNA sequence. The profile shows about 300,000 clones, about 90% of them singletons. Germline V lookup: CDR1 MNHEY, CDR2 SMNVEV (reference sequence). Trimming pared 0 bases from V and 1 base from J, leaving 13 bases between. CDR3 length: 17 amino acids.

This rearrangement joins TRBV27 to TRBJ2-1; D is undetermined. The sequenced material came from peripheral blood. The TCR sequence derives from a woman in her twenties or thirties with COVID-19, enrolled during active disease. CDR3 DNA sequence: TGTGCCAGCAGTTTATCGGCCCAAACCCAATCCTACAATGAGCAGTTCTTC. Its protein product is CASSLSAQTQSYNEQFF.